The 15 T cell receptor beta chains presented below share a single source sample, sequenced in a study of shared clonotypes between healthy human individuals. The table came from immunoSEQ multiplex PCR; TCRdb's copy has only in-frame clones and leaves some out. The profile shows approximately 500,000 clones, 79% of them singletons. Sample: PBMCs. These receptors all stem from a woman aged 40 to 50 in good health. Some clones in this sample may be carry-over from other donors' samples.

CDR3 region: CASTALAGGADTQYF. The CDR3 DNA follows: TGTGCCAGCACCGCCCTAGCTGGGGGTGCAGATACGCAGTATTTT. This chain connects TRBV27 to TRBJ2-3; D may correspond to TRBD1 or TRBD2 (5 bases each). There are 15 residues in the CDR3. The V end was cut by 7 bases, the J end by 4 bases, with 18 bases between. Germline-derived CDR1 and CDR2 are MNHEY and SMNVEV (reference sequence).

CDR3 sequence: CASSWLAGRFEQFF. For the CDR3, the DNA is TGTGCCAGTAGTTGGCTAGCGGGAAGGTTTGAGCAGTTCTTC. The rearrangement links TRBV19 to TRBJ2-1; the match to TRBD2 covers 9 bases. J lost 9 bases, V lost 5 bases, and 8 bases had no gene match. CDR1 and CDR2 from the germline V gene are LNHDA and SQIVND (reference sequence). The CDR3 runs 14 residues.

The CDR3: CASTSYINEQYF. The CDR3 bases are TGTGCCAGCACTAGCTATATTAACGAGCAGTACTTC. The chain couples TRBV6-5 to TRBJ2-7; TRBD2 might be the D (5 bases). Germline V lookup: CDR1 MNHEY, CDR2 SVGAGI. CDR3 size: 12 residues. V was trimmed by 7 bases and J by 5 bases, leaving 12 bases between them.

The rearrangement joins TRBV9 to TRBJ2-7; no reliable D call. CDR1 is SGDLS, CDR2 YYNGEE, per germline. Trimming removed 2 bases at V and 0 bases at J, with 6 bases between. This CDR3 contains 13 residues. CDR3 DNA: TGTGCCAGCAGCGTGGGAAACTCCTACGAGCAGTACTTC. This sequence encodes CASSVGNSYEQYF.

This clone was detected only a few times. This chain uses TRBV7-2 with TRBJ1-5; no firm D call. This CDR3 comprises 13 residues. The germline V and J ends were trimmed by 5 bases and 6 bases, with 11 bases remaining between them. The germline V gene encodes CDR1 SGHTA and CDR2 FQGNSA. The CDR3 DNA reads as TGTGCCAGCAGCCCAAACTATGGTCAGCCCCAGCATTTT. This translates into CASSPNYGQPQHF.

The rearrangement joins TRBV7-9 to TRBJ1-2; D gene uncertain. V gave up 1 base and J gave up 2 bases, with 20 bases separating them. The CDR3 extends over 18 amino acids. Germline CDR1 and CDR2: SEHNR and FQNEAQ (reference sequence). CDR3 in amino acids: CASSLVLGSAYTNYGYTF. CDR3 bases: TGTGCCAGCAGCTTAGTGTTGGGGTCAGCATACACAAACTATGGCTACACCTTC.

The rearrangement joins TRBV19 to TRBJ2-7, with 8 nucleotides matching TRBD1. Germline V gives CDR1 LNHDA, CDR2 SQIVND (reference sequence). V gave up 6 bases and J gave up 6 bases; unmatched junction bases: 13. This CDR3 contains 15 residues. CDR3 in DNA: TGTGCCAGTAGAAGGACAGGGAGGACAGCTGGCGAGCAGTACTTC. It codes for CASRRTGRTAGEQYF.

V usage is TRBV28 and J usage is TRBJ2-1; D is unclear. The CDR3 is 16 residues long. Trimming took off 4 bases at V and 6 bases at J, with 19 bases between the two ends. The germline V gene encodes CDR1 MDHEN and CDR2 SYDVKM. The CDR3: CASSSPGAPRSNEQFF. CDR3 sequence (DNA): TGTGCCAGCAGTTCCCCCGGCGCGCCCCGGTCCAATGAGCAGTTCTTC.

The count of this clone is one. This chain links TRBV4-1 with TRBJ2-7, with 9 bases that match TRBD1. Losses at the gene ends were 4 bases for V and 5 bases for J; bases not matched to a gene: 9. The germline V gene has CDR1 MGHRA and CDR2 YSYEKL. This CDR3 is 15 amino acids long. The CDR3: CASSLGQGLDHEQYF. The CDR3, as DNA: TGCGCCAGCAGCCTGGGACAGGGCCTAGACCACGAGCAGTACTTC.

The chain employs TRBV28 and TRBJ2-3; 9 nucleotides match TRBD1. The CDR3 length is 14 residues. Trimming cost V 6 bases and J 5 bases; bases outside gene matches: 6. CDR1 is MDHEN and CDR2 is SYDVKM in the germline V gene. This CDR3 is CASRRTGEGDTQYF. The CDR3 nucleotides read TGTGCCAGCAGGCGGACAGGGGAGGGAGATACGCAGTATTTT.

The chain carries TRBV5-1 and TRBJ2-5; TRBD2 aligns across 8 bases. The CDR3 has 13 amino acids. The germline V gene encodes CDR1 SGHRS and CDR2 YFSETQ. J lost 5 bases, V lost 0 bases, and 0 bases had no gene match. CDR3 region: CASSLGLAETQYF. CDR3 coding DNA: TGCGCCAGCAGCTTGGGACTAGCGGAGACCCAGTACTTC.

This clone was detected a few times. V gene TRBV6-1 combines with J gene TRBJ2-1, with a tentative D call TRBD2 (6 bases). This CDR3 is built from 15 residues. V dropped 1 base and J dropped 5 bases, with 12 bases sitting between them. Germline V lookup: CDR1 MNHNS, CDR2 SASEGT. CDR3 region: CASSEGAEGHNEQFF. Here the CDR3 DNA reads TGTGCCAGCAGTGAAGGAGCGGAGGGGCACAATGAGCAGTTCTTC.

This clone was detected only a few times. The V gene is TRBV7-8, the J gene TRBJ2-2; D is possibly TRBD1 or TRBD2 (5 bases each). The length of the CDR3 is 14 residues. With 5 bases removed from V and 6 bases from J, the gap between germline ends came to 13 bases. Germline V gene data show CDR1 as SGHVS and CDR2 as FQNEAQ. The CDR3 loop is CASSLERGSGELFF. CDR3 sequence (DNA): TGTGCCAGCAGCCTAGAGAGGGGATCCGGGGAGCTGTTTTTT. The full variable domain, rest sourced from reference TRBV7-8 and TRBJ2-2, is GAGVSQSPRYKVAKRGQDVALRCDPISGHVSLFWYQQALGQGPEFLTYFQNEAQLDKSGLPSDRFFAERPEGSVSTLKIQRTQQEDSAVYLCASSLERGSGELFFGEGSRLTVL.

The chain recombines TRBV9 with TRBJ2-5; a weak D match, TRBD2 (6 bases). This CDR3 is 14 amino acids long. Trimming took off 4 bases at V and 2 bases at J, with 12 bases between the two ends. The germline V gene encodes CDR1 SGDLS and CDR2 YYNGEE. The DNA of the CDR3 is TGTGCCAGCAGCCCTGGAGGGCAGCAAGAGACCCAGTACTTC. Residues: CASSPGGQQETQYF.

The chain uses TRBV4-3 and TRBJ2-5, with TRBD1 as a possible D gene (5 bases). The CDR3 has 13 amino acids. Germline V gene sequence: CDR1 LGHNA, CDR2 YSLEER. V dropped 4 bases and J dropped 0 bases, with 6 bases sitting between them. CDR3 DNA sequence: TGCGCCAGCAGCCGACAGTACCAAGAGACCCAGTACTTC. Amino acids: CASSRQYQETQYF.